A selection of T cell receptor beta chains follows, all from one sample in a study of blood T cells in healthy people across ages. TCRdb recomputed calls from the 5' RACE reads with MiXCR, one row per CDR3 protein. The sample consists of roughly 900,000 distinct CDR3 sequences, about 28% of them appearing once. What was sequenced was blood. Source of these receptors: a woman at least 80 years old in good health. Both conserved end residues are part of each CDR3. Fields, in order: J gene, V gene, clone size, D gene, CDR3 DNA, CDR3 protein. D genes are given only for firm matches. The size field is filled for only some rows; it gives once, few, many or a size class.

j_gene: TRBJ1-1; v_gene: TRBV2; abundance: NA; d_gene: TRBD1; CDR3nt: TGTGCCAGCAGTGCCCAGGGGGGTTTGAACACTGAAGCTTTCTTT; CDR3aa: CASSAQGGLNTEAFF
j_gene: TRBJ2-3; v_gene: TRBV7-9; abundance: few; d_gene: NA; CDR3nt: TGTGCCAGCAGCTTAGGGGGGGGCGGATCCTACACAGATACGCAGTATTTT; CDR3aa: CASSLGGGGSYTDTQYF
j_gene: TRBJ2-5; v_gene: TRBV7-2; abundance: NA; d_gene: NA; CDR3nt: TGTGCCAGCAGCAATTACCGGGCCAAAGAGACCCAGTACTTC; CDR3aa: CASSNYRAKETQYF
j_gene: TRBJ1-1; v_gene: TRBV6-5; abundance: NA; d_gene: NA; CDR3nt: TGTGCCAGCAGTTACTCGAGCCAGGGGAACACTGAAGCTTTCTTT; CDR3aa: CASSYSSQGNTEAFF
j_gene: TRBJ2-1; v_gene: TRBV6-1; abundance: many; d_gene: NA; CDR3nt: TGTGCCAGCAGTGAAGAATCTTACAATGAGCAGTTCTTC; CDR3aa: CASSEESYNEQFF
j_gene: TRBJ1-1; v_gene: TRBV5-1; abundance: NA; d_gene: NA; CDR3nt: TGCGCCAGCACCTGGGGGCAGGGGAGGACTGAAGCTTTCTTT; CDR3aa: CASTWGQGRTEAFF
j_gene: TRBJ2-5; v_gene: TRBV5-1; abundance: NA; d_gene: TRBD1; CDR3nt: TGCGCCAGCAGCTTGGGGGGACGACAGGGGGAGACCCAGTACTTC; CDR3aa: CASSLGGRQGETQYF
j_gene: TRBJ1-6; v_gene: TRBV7-2; abundance: many; d_gene: NA; CDR3nt: TGTGCCAGCAGCCTTCGACAGAGCTCCTATAATTCACCCCTCCACTTT; CDR3aa: CASSLRQSSYNSPLHF
j_gene: TRBJ2-2; v_gene: TRBV10-3; abundance: NA; d_gene: NA; CDR3nt: TGTGCCATCAGTGAGTCCAGCTCTAACACCGGGGAGCTGTTTTTT; CDR3aa: CAISESSSNTGELFF
j_gene: TRBJ2-1; v_gene: TRBV3-1; abundance: few; d_gene: TRBD2; CDR3nt: TGTGCCAGCAGCCTCCGGAGGACTAGCGGGGGGCCCGATGAGCAGTTCTTC; CDR3aa: CASSLRRTSGGPDEQFF
j_gene: TRBJ1-6; v_gene: TRBV12-3/TRBV12-4; abundance: many; d_gene: TRBD1; CDR3nt: TGTGCCAGCACTTCTCGACAGGGTTTAGGTTCACCCCTCCACTTT; CDR3aa: CASTSRQGLGSPLHF
j_gene: TRBJ1-2; v_gene: TRBV20-1; abundance: few; d_gene: TRBD1; CDR3nt: TGCAGTGTCGGACAGGGGGCGGGTCGCTACACCTTC; CDR3aa: CSVGQGAGRYTF
j_gene: TRBJ1-5; v_gene: TRBV12-3/TRBV12-4; abundance: many; d_gene: TRBD1; CDR3nt: TGTGCCAGCAGTCTTACACAGGGGGCGCGCCGTCAGCCCCAGCATTTT; CDR3aa: CASSLTQGARRQPQHF
j_gene: TRBJ2-1; v_gene: TRBV29-1; abundance: NA; d_gene: NA; CDR3nt: TGCAGCGTTGTCGGGAGCCCCCGCAATGAGCAGTTCTTC; CDR3aa: CSVVGSPRNEQFF
j_gene: TRBJ2-5; v_gene: TRBV11-2; abundance: NA; d_gene: TRBD2; CDR3nt: TGTGCCAGCAGCTTGGCAGGGGCGGGAGGGACCCAGTACTTC; CDR3aa: CASSLAGAGGTQYF
j_gene: TRBJ2-3; v_gene: TRBV2; abundance: many; d_gene: NA; CDR3nt: TGTGCCAGCAGTGGACGGATCTCCCAGGATACGCAGTATTTT; CDR3aa: CASSGRISQDTQYF
j_gene: TRBJ2-5; v_gene: TRBV5-5; abundance: NA; d_gene: TRBD2; CDR3nt: TGTGCCAGCAGCTGGGCCGCGGGAGAGGAGACCCAGTACTTC; CDR3aa: CASSWAAGEETQYF
j_gene: TRBJ2-5; v_gene: TRBV19; abundance: NA; d_gene: NA; CDR3nt: TGTGCCAGTAGTAAGAGGATGGACAGCTCCGATGAGCAGTACTTC; CDR3aa: CASSKRMDSSDEQYF
j_gene: TRBJ1-4; v_gene: TRBV6-5; abundance: few; d_gene: NA; CDR3nt: TGTGCCAGCAGCTCATTAGGGGCCAGGGATGAAAAACTGTTTTTT; CDR3aa: CASSSLGARDEKLFF
j_gene: TRBJ2-2; v_gene: TRBV5-6; abundance: NA; d_gene: NA; CDR3nt: TGTGCCAGCAGCCCGTTATGGGGACGGGGACACACCGGGGAGCTGTTTTTT; CDR3aa: CASSPLWGRGHTGELFF
j_gene: TRBJ1-1; v_gene: TRBV6-1; abundance: few; d_gene: NA; CDR3nt: TGTGCCAGCAGTGAACCGGGACACGCGAACACTGAAGCTTTCTTT; CDR3aa: CASSEPGHANTEAFF
j_gene: TRBJ2-3; v_gene: TRBV7-2; abundance: few; d_gene: NA; CDR3nt: TGTGCCAGCAGCCAGGACCCCACGAGCACAGATACGCAGTATTTT; CDR3aa: CASSQDPTSTDTQYF
j_gene: TRBJ2-1; v_gene: TRBV6-6; abundance: NA; d_gene: NA; CDR3nt: TGTGCCAGCAGTTATATTGGGGTCGGTTACGAGCAGTTCTTC; CDR3aa: CASSYIGVGYEQFF
j_gene: TRBJ2-2; v_gene: TRBV11-3; abundance: NA; d_gene: NA; CDR3nt: TGTGCCAGCAGCCGCATAAGCCAGAACACCGGGGAGCTGTTTTTT; CDR3aa: CASSRISQNTGELFF
j_gene: TRBJ1-4; v_gene: TRBV30; abundance: few; d_gene: NA; CDR3nt: TGTGCCTGGTTGCAGGGAGTGAAACTGTTTTTT; CDR3aa: CAWLQGVKLFF
j_gene: TRBJ1-2; v_gene: TRBV18; abundance: NA; d_gene: TRBD1; CDR3nt: TGTGCCAGCTCACCAGGACAGGGGGGGAACTGTGGCTACACCTTC; CDR3aa: CASSPGQGGNCGYTF
j_gene: TRBJ2-7; v_gene: TRBV29-1; abundance: NA; d_gene: NA; CDR3nt: TGCAGCGTCAGTGGGACCGGGAGCTCCTACGAGCAGTACTTC; CDR3aa: CSVSGTGSSYEQYF
j_gene: TRBJ2-1; v_gene: TRBV11-2; abundance: many; d_gene: NA; CDR3nt: TGTGCCAGCAGCTCCCCAGGGGCCTCCTACAATGAGCAGTTCTTC; CDR3aa: CASSSPGASYNEQFF
j_gene: TRBJ2-1; v_gene: TRBV20-1; abundance: NA; d_gene: TRBD1; CDR3nt: TGCAGTGCCTTGGACAGGGCCGGTGAGCAGTTCTTC; CDR3aa: CSALDRAGEQFF
j_gene: TRBJ2-6; v_gene: TRBV12-3/TRBV12-4; abundance: NA; d_gene: NA; CDR3nt: TGTGCCAGCAGCAAACAACAGGGAAGGGGCGTCCTGACTTTC; CDR3aa: CASSKQQGRGVLTF
j_gene: TRBJ2-3; v_gene: TRBV11-1; abundance: many; d_gene: TRBD2; CDR3nt: TGTGCCAGCAGCCTTATAGCGGGGGGGCTTGAAACAGATACGCAGTATTTT; CDR3aa: CASSLIAGGLETDTQYF